The rows below give T cell receptor beta chains drawn from one sample of a study of T cells after somatic rescue of genetic block. Assay: immunoSEQ multiplex PCR; the TCRdb copy retains only in-frame clones and omits some. The sample has 110,000 or so clones; around 90% are singletons. Sample: peripheral blood mononuclear cells (PBMCs). The receptors derive from a woman aged 18-35 years. CDR3s include the opening cysteine and the closing phenylalanine or tryptophan. A D gene is named only where the DNA matches it firmly. Clone size is not always given. Where it is, it says once, few, many or a class for expanded clones.

J gene: TRBJ1-3; D gene: -; V gene: TRBV6-9; clone size: -; CDR3 protein: CASSYSSTAFSGNTIYF; CDR3 DNA: TGTGCCAGCAGTTATTCGTCGACAGCCTTCTCTGGAAACACCATATATTTT
J gene: TRBJ1-1; D gene: -; V gene: TRBV7-8; clone size: -; CDR3 protein: CASSETVNTEAFF; CDR3 DNA: TGTGCCAGCAGCGAGACAGTGAACACTGAAGCTTTCTTT
J gene: TRBJ1-2; D gene: -; V gene: TRBV27; clone size: -; CDR3 protein: CASFYLGGYTF; CDR3 DNA: TGTGCCAGCTTCTACCTGGGTGGCTACACCTTC
J gene: TRBJ1-3; D gene: -; V gene: TRBV6-6; clone size: once; CDR3 protein: CASSYGSGGPGNTIYF; CDR3 DNA: TGTGCCAGCAGTTACGGGTCGGGGGGCCCTGGAAACACCATATATTTT
J gene: TRBJ2-1; D gene: -; V gene: TRBV18; clone size: -; CDR3 protein: CASSLDIRSYNEQFF; CDR3 DNA: TGTGCCAGCTCACTCGACATCCGCTCCTACAATGAGCAGTTCTTC
J gene: TRBJ2-1; D gene: -; V gene: TRBV7-2; clone size: -; CDR3 protein: CASSWRDGGGEQFF; CDR3 DNA: TGTGCCAGCAGCTGGCGGGACGGGGGAGGTGAGCAGTTCTTC
J gene: TRBJ1-1; D gene: -; V gene: TRBV28; clone size: -; CDR3 protein: CASRPDRANTEAFF; CDR3 DNA: TGTGCCAGCAGGCCGGACAGAGCGAACACTGAAGCTTTCTTT
J gene: TRBJ2-5; D gene: TRBD2; V gene: TRBV7-2; clone size: -; CDR3 protein: CASSLVGGEGETQYF; CDR3 DNA: TGTGCCAGCAGCTTAGTCGGCGGGGAGGGAGAGACCCAGTACTTC
J gene: TRBJ2-2; D gene: -; V gene: TRBV28; clone size: -; CDR3 protein: CASSLGGYTGELFF; CDR3 DNA: TGTGCCAGCAGTTTAGGGGGTTACACCGGGGAGCTGTTTTTT
J gene: TRBJ2-2; D gene: -; V gene: TRBV10-3; clone size: -; CDR3 protein: CAIKDTPNTGELFF; CDR3 DNA: TGTGCCATCAAGGACACGCCGAACACCGGGGAGCTGTTTTTT
J gene: TRBJ2-2; D gene: TRBD1; V gene: TRBV14; clone size: -; CDR3 protein: CASSQVIEGAPGELFF; CDR3 DNA: TGTGCCAGCAGCCAAGTGATTGAGGGGGCGCCTGGGGAGCTGTTTTTT
J gene: TRBJ1-5; D gene: -; V gene: TRBV28; clone size: -; CDR3 protein: CASSQRTILPQHF; CDR3 DNA: TGTGCCAGCAGTCAGAGGACAATCTTGCCCCAGCATTTT
J gene: TRBJ1-1; D gene: -; V gene: TRBV6-5; clone size: -; CDR3 protein: CASSYQDPTLNTEAFF; CDR3 DNA: TGTGCCAGCAGTTACCAGGACCCAACCTTGAACACTGAAGCTTTCTTT
J gene: TRBJ1-6; D gene: -; V gene: TRBV7-9; clone size: -; CDR3 protein: CASSLGSPLHF; CDR3 DNA: TGTGCCAGCAGCTTAGGGTCACCCCTCCACTTT
J gene: TRBJ1-2; D gene: TRBD1; V gene: TRBV30; clone size: -; CDR3 protein: CARSGTAQPKGYGYTF; CDR3 DNA: TGTGCCCGGTCCGGGACAGCACAACCGAAGGGCTATGGCTACACCTTC
J gene: TRBJ1-5; D gene: -; V gene: TRBV25-1; clone size: -; CDR3 protein: CASSGGGSYSNQPQHF; CDR3 DNA: TGTGCCAGCAGTGGAGGGGGGTCTTATAGCAATCAGCCCCAGCATTTT
J gene: TRBJ1-2; D gene: -; V gene: TRBV30; clone size: few; CDR3 protein: CAWSVRSTGYGYTF; CDR3 DNA: TGTGCCTGGAGTGTACGGTCGACAGGCTATGGCTACACCTTC
J gene: TRBJ2-5; D gene: TRBD2; V gene: TRBV7-2; clone size: -; CDR3 protein: CASSTGGPWETQYF; CDR3 DNA: TGTGCCAGCAGTACGGGGGGGCCTTGGGAGACCCAGTACTTC
J gene: TRBJ2-1; D gene: -; V gene: TRBV4-2; clone size: -; CDR3 protein: CASKVGTGPDEQFF; CDR3 DNA: TGTGCCAGCAAGGTTGGTACTGGGCCCGATGAGCAGTTCTTC
J gene: TRBJ2-5; D gene: TRBD1; V gene: TRBV30; clone size: -; CDR3 protein: CAWSRDSKETQYF; CDR3 DNA: TGTGCCTGGTCCCGGGACAGCAAAGAGACCCAGTACTTC
J gene: TRBJ2-7; D gene: TRBD1; V gene: TRBV19; clone size: -; CDR3 protein: CASTPTPTGGEQYF; CDR3 DNA: TGTGCCAGTACCCCTACCCCAACAGGGGGCGAGCAGTACTTC
J gene: TRBJ1-2; D gene: -; V gene: TRBV9; clone size: once; CDR3 protein: CASSVQRGTLHDGYTF; CDR3 DNA: TGTGCCAGCAGCGTACAGAGGGGGACTCTTCATGATGGCTACACCTTC
J gene: TRBJ1-2; D gene: -; V gene: TRBV2; clone size: -; CDR3 protein: CASILRGRIEDYGYTF; CDR3 DNA: TGTGCCAGCATCCTCCGTGGACGAATTGAGGACTATGGCTACACCTTC
J gene: TRBJ1-2; D gene: TRBD1; V gene: TRBV10-2; clone size: once; CDR3 protein: CASSEDRGYGYTF; CDR3 DNA: TGCGCCAGCAGTGAAGACAGGGGCTATGGCTACACCTTC
J gene: TRBJ2-4; D gene: -; V gene: TRBV7-2; clone size: once; CDR3 protein: CASSLALAKNIQYF; CDR3 DNA: TGTGCCAGCAGCTTAGCCTTGGCCAAAAACATTCAGTACTTC
J gene: TRBJ2-3; D gene: TRBD1; V gene: TRBV5-8; clone size: -; CDR3 protein: CASSKGRDSSSTDTQYF; CDR3 DNA: TGTGCCAGCAGCAAGGGCCGGGACAGTTCTAGCACAGATACGCAGTATTTT
J gene: TRBJ1-6; D gene: -; V gene: TRBV9; clone size: -; CDR3 protein: CASSVGSSPLHF; CDR3 DNA: TGTGCCAGCAGCGTAGGATCCTCACCCCTCCACTTT
J gene: TRBJ2-1; D gene: TRBD2; V gene: TRBV10-3; clone size: -; CDR3 protein: CAISEGSSGGGEQFF; CDR3 DNA: TGTGCCATCAGTGAAGGATCTAGCGGGGGGGGTGAGCAGTTCTTC
J gene: TRBJ1-6; D gene: TRBD1; V gene: TRBV5-1; clone size: -; CDR3 protein: CASSTWTGNSPLHF; CDR3 DNA: TGCGCCAGCAGCACCTGGACAGGCAATTCACCCCTCCACTTT
J gene: TRBJ1-1; D gene: -; V gene: TRBV7-6; clone size: -; CDR3 protein: CASSPGWGGETEAFF; CDR3 DNA: TGTGCCAGCAGCCCCGGGTGGGGTGGGGAAACTGAAGCTTTCTTT
J gene: TRBJ1-4; D gene: -; V gene: TRBV30; clone size: -; CDR3 protein: CAWKLGHTEKLFF; CDR3 DNA: TGTGCCTGGAAGCTGGGCCATACTGAAAAACTGTTTTTT
J gene: TRBJ1-5; D gene: -; V gene: TRBV28; clone size: -; CDR3 protein: CASSGDLNQPQHF; CDR3 DNA: TGTGCCAGCAGTGGGGACCTCAATCAGCCCCAGCATTTT
J gene: TRBJ1-6; D gene: TRBD1; V gene: TRBV2; clone size: -; CDR3 protein: CASSESTGSKDYNSPLHF; CDR3 DNA: TGTGCCAGCAGTGAATCGACAGGGTCGAAGGACTATAATTCACCCCTCCACTTT
J gene: TRBJ2-7; D gene: -; V gene: TRBV29-1; clone size: -; CDR3 protein: CSVEEDTPYEQYF; CDR3 DNA: TGCAGCGTTGAAGAGGACACCCCCTACGAGCAGTACTTC
J gene: TRBJ1-5; D gene: -; V gene: TRBV28; clone size: -; CDR3 protein: CASSLQTANQPQHF; CDR3 DNA: TGTGCCAGCAGTTTACAGACAGCCAATCAGCCCCAGCATTTT
J gene: TRBJ1-5; D gene: TRBD1; V gene: TRBV19; clone size: -; CDR3 protein: CASRRWDSYSNQPQHF; CDR3 DNA: TGTGCCAGTAGAAGGTGGGACAGTTATAGCAATCAGCCCCAGCATTTT
J gene: TRBJ2-5; D gene: -; V gene: TRBV7-2; clone size: once; CDR3 protein: CASSLSIRDQETQYF; CDR3 DNA: TGTGCCAGCAGCTTGTCCATCAGAGACCAAGAGACCCAGTACTTC
J gene: TRBJ1-5; D gene: -; V gene: TRBV9; clone size: -; CDR3 protein: CASSVGSDSNQPQHF; CDR3 DNA: TGTGCCAGCAGCGTAGGTAGTGATAGCAATCAGCCCCAGCATTTT
J gene: TRBJ2-7; D gene: -; V gene: TRBV5-1; clone size: -; CDR3 protein: CASSLGGEQYF; CDR3 DNA: TGCGCCAGCAGCTTGGGAGGCGAGCAGTACTTC
J gene: TRBJ2-2; D gene: -; V gene: TRBV29-1; clone size: -; CDR3 protein: CSVEWGTGELFF; CDR3 DNA: TGCAGCGTTGAATGGGGCACCGGGGAGCTGTTTTTT
J gene: TRBJ1-1; D gene: -; V gene: TRBV29-1; clone size: -; CDR3 protein: CSLASQDNTEAFF; CDR3 DNA: TGCAGCTTGGCAAGCCAGGACAACACTGAAGCTTTCTTT
J gene: TRBJ2-5; D gene: TRBD2; V gene: TRBV6-1; clone size: -; CDR3 protein: CASSPRLAGEETQYF; CDR3 DNA: TGTGCCAGCAGCCCAAGACTAGCGGGAGAAGAGACCCAGTACTTC
J gene: TRBJ1-5; D gene: TRBD1; V gene: TRBV7-8; clone size: -; CDR3 protein: CASSLGQGTQPQHF; CDR3 DNA: TGTGCCAGCAGCCTGGGACAGGGGACTCAGCCCCAGCATTTT
J gene: TRBJ2-7; D gene: TRBD1; V gene: TRBV11-3; clone size: -; CDR3 protein: CASSPTGTGSPYEQYF; CDR3 DNA: TGTGCCAGCAGCCCGACGGGGACAGGAAGCCCCTACGAGCAGTACTTC
J gene: TRBJ2-7; D gene: -; V gene: TRBV6-6; clone size: -; CDR3 protein: CASSSGVPYEQYF; CDR3 DNA: TGTGCCAGCAGTTCAGGGGTTCCCTACGAGCAGTACTTC
J gene: TRBJ1-5; D gene: -; V gene: TRBV30; clone size: -; CDR3 protein: CAWSEDGDQPQHF; CDR3 DNA: TGTGCCTGGAGTGAGGACGGGGATCAGCCCCAGCATTTT
J gene: TRBJ1-2; D gene: TRBD1; V gene: TRBV7-2; clone size: -; CDR3 protein: CASSPIFGGQGYYGYTF; CDR3 DNA: TGTGCCAGCAGCCCAATTTTCGGAGGACAGGGTTACTATGGCTACACCTTC
J gene: TRBJ2-5; D gene: -; V gene: TRBV11-2; clone size: -; CDR3 protein: CASSFRPADQETQYF; CDR3 DNA: TGTGCCAGCAGCTTTCGTCCGGCAGACCAAGAGACCCAGTACTTC
J gene: TRBJ1-1; D gene: -; V gene: TRBV19; clone size: -; CDR3 protein: CASTYMGPAHTEAFF; CDR3 DNA: TGTGCCAGTACCTATATGGGACCTGCCCACACTGAAGCTTTCTTT